This TCR beta chain was identified in a study of T cells in Graves' hyperthyroidism and ophthalmopathy (dated by TCRdb to about 2019). Background for the entire study: Peripheral blood was sampled at the time of initial diagnosis, prior to any treatment. An independent validation cohort of some 18 hyperthyroidism patients and roughly 16 patients who later progressed to ophthalmopathy tested prospective prediction of ophthalmopathy. To identify distinguishing TCR V-J signatures, a discovery cohort of some 99 patients was used, comprising under 45 with Graves' ophthalmopathy and around 57 with stable Graves' hyperthyroidism. After blood sampling, hyperthyroidism patients were treated with methimazole at a starting dose of 30 mg daily, and ophthalmopathy patients were treated with high-dose intravenous methylprednisolone. In addition, the study compared T-cell repertoires in thyroid tissue and in blood from five or six Graves' hyperthyroidism patients. The roughly 94 discovery patients were randomly divided into training and test sets at a 7:3 ratio. The paper reports TCR Vbeta CDR3 sequencing of approximately 140 peripheral blood samples: around 45 ophthalmopathy, about 75 hyperthyroidism and approximately 17 progressor patients. Broader findings and caveats from the paper: No statistical method was used to fix the sample size in advance, and group allocation was not hidden from the investigators. In validation, the model predicted progression to ophthalmopathy with just under 71% sensitivity and over 72% specificity, a median of around six months before onset. A 13 V-J signature model separated ophthalmopathy from stable hyperthyroidism, with approximately 87% sensitivity and just under 84% specificity in cross-validation and 80%/75% in testing. Most expanded thyroid clonotypes (frequency above 0.001) were also detected in blood, suggesting blood repertoires may reflect thyroid immune responses.

The TCR beta CDR3 regions were amplified from the RNA transcripts. The first round of RT-PCR for the TCR CDR3 was performed with the HTBI primer set and the Qiagen OneStep RT-PCR kit. Libraries were constructed in a second round of multiplex PCR, after which size selection and purification were carried out. Libraries were sequenced paired-end with 100 bp reads on an Illumina HiSeq2000. The paper's data handling went like this. SOAPnuke was used to process the raw data, removing reads that contained adapters or uncalled bases, had a mean Phred below 15, or lacked an exact match to the constant primer or identifier. High-quality paired reads were merged with COPE v1.2.5, and unique nucleotide sequences were defined as clonotypes. MiTCR v1.1 was used to align the clonotypes against IMGT TRBV, TRBD and TRBJ reference segments. Analysis was restricted to V-J combinations with a frequency above 0.0001, which covered 99.2% of repertoires. A TCS score was defined as the ratio between F50 (clonal expansion) and ExV (chaos), using BLOSUM62-based TCRdist between CDR3 peptides within each V-J. Welch's t-statistics and random forest reduced several hundred V-J features to 10 to 15, which were used in a naive Bayes classifier (R e1071). Clones were called with MiXCR by TCRdb after fastp trimmed the public reads at Q25, and only in-frame beta chains were retained. Every CDR3 protein is listed once, alongside the most common genes and DNA of its rows. The V and J calls shown here were made by TCRdb, not taken from the authors' results. The sample table holds around 300,000 distinct CDR3 sequences, of which approximately 15% were seen once. The ten largest clones capture around 25% of the sample.

Graves' hyperthyroidism was defined as stable when no progression to ophthalmopathy occurred over 18 months of follow-up. Hyperthyroidism patients were newly diagnosed, with disease duration under 2 months, and aged 18 to 65 years. Exclusion was applied to patients with uncontrolled infections, other autoimmune diseases, pregnancy or lactation. Diagnoses were established on the basis of clinical symptoms, serum thyroxine and TRAb, thyroid ultrasound, and orbital computed tomography. PBMCs were isolated from approximately 10 ml of fresh peripheral blood by Ficoll-Paque density gradient centrifugation. Total RNA was extracted using Trizol reagent, and RNA quality was assessed on an Agilent 2100 Bioanalyzer. This clonotype was seen ten or more times. The clone's antigen remains unknown. The record has no base qualities; no much larger clone is one base away. Sequenced sample: blood. The TCR comes from a woman in her 30s with Graves' hyperthyroidism.

DNA sequence: TGTGCCAGCAGCGAGACAGGGCCCACTGAAGCTTTCTTT. This encodes CASSETGPTEAFF. The receptor chain draws on TRBV9 and TRBJ1-1, and 7 bases in between align with TRBD1. Reading from cysteine to phenylalanine, the CDR3 counts 13 amino acids. Only CDR3 DNA remains: 39 bases, in frame from the first base. CDR1 and CDR2 are drawn from the germline V gene: SGDLS, YYNGEE. From V the trimming removes 3 bases and from J it removes 4 bases, while the gene matches leave 3 bases of the junction unaccounted for.